The rows below give T cell receptor beta chains drawn from one sample of a study of PD-L1 blockade in urothelial cancer. Measured with immunoSEQ multiplex PCR; TCRdb has only the in-frame clones, and not every one. The data contain roughly 32,000 clones, approximately 90% of them singletons. The sequencing here drew on PBMCs, taken around atezolizumab (anti-PD-L1) treatment. These receptors were collected from an elderly man with urothelial cancer. CDR3s include the opening cysteine and the closing phenylalanine or tryptophan. The order of the fields is CDR3 protein, CDR3 DNA, clone size, V gene, J gene, D gene. D genes are given only for firm matches. The size field is filled for only some rows; it gives once, few, many or a size class.

CSVEDFTSGTAVQETQYF,TGCAGCGTTGAAGATTTTACTAGCGGGACCGCCGTTCAAGAGACCCAGTACTTC,-,TRBV29-1,TRBJ2-5,TRBD2
CASSLGHITYEQYF,TGTGCCAGCAGCTTAGGGCACATTACCTACGAGCAGTACTTC,-,TRBV11-2,TRBJ2-7,-
CASRRQGMNTEAFF,TGTGCCAGTAGAAGACAGGGGATGAACACTGAAGCTTTCTTT,-,TRBV19,TRBJ1-1,TRBD1
CASSLEGTVNTEAFF,TGTGCCAGCAGCTTAGAGGGGACAGTGAACACTGAAGCTTTCTTT,few,TRBV7-9,TRBJ1-1,TRBD1
CASSQAGWQGVGNTQYF,TGCGCCAGCAGCCAGGCTGGATGGCAGGGGGTTGGCAATACGCAGTATTTT,few,TRBV4-1,TRBJ2-3,TRBD1
CASSPPSSAEVQYF,TGTGCCAGCTCACCACCAAGCAGCGCAGAAGTCCAGTACTTC,-,TRBV18,TRBJ2-5,-
CASSLGLAGGSQGSNEQFF,TGCGCCAGCAGCTTGGGACTAGCGGGAGGGAGTCAAGGGTCCAATGAGCAGTTCTTC,-,TRBV5-1,TRBJ2-1,TRBD2
CASTKDREITDTQYF,TGTGCCAGCACAAAGGACAGGGAAATCACAGATACGCAGTATTTT,once,TRBV2,TRBJ2-3,TRBD1
CASSKGRAGFSNQPQHF,TGTGCCAGCAGCAAAGGTAGAGCAGGGTTTAGCAATCAGCCCCAGCATTTT,-,TRBV21-1,TRBJ1-5,-
CASSLAGNTEAFF,TGCGCCAGCAGCTTGGCAGGGAACACTGAAGCTTTCTTT,-,TRBV5-1,TRBJ1-1,-
CASSGLAGSTGELFF,TGTGCCAGCTCCGGGTTGGCCGGAAGCACCGGGGAGCTGTTTTTT,-,TRBV2,TRBJ2-2,-
CAWSRIAGGKTYNEQFF,TGTGCCTGGAGTAGAATAGCGGGAGGGAAGACCTACAATGAGCAGTTCTTC,-,TRBV30,TRBJ2-1,TRBD2
CASSLDGKGEAFF,TGCGCCAGCAGCTTGGACGGGAAGGGTGAAGCTTTCTTT,-,TRBV5-1,TRBJ1-1,-
CASSRDGGNTIYF,TGTGCCAGCAGCCGGGACGGGGGGAACACCATATATTTT,-,TRBV6-5,TRBJ1-3,-
CASSPTYMESSYNEQFF,TGTGCCAGCTCGCCGACCTATATGGAGAGCTCCTACAATGAGCAGTTCTTC,once,TRBV18,TRBJ2-1,-
CASSLGLVPDTQYF,TGTGCCAGCAGCTTGGGACTAGTCCCAGATACGCAGTATTTT,-,TRBV7-2,TRBJ2-3,TRBD2
CASSLGRVGNTIYF,TGTGCCAGCAGCTTAGGCAGGGTTGGAAACACCATATATTTT,-,TRBV7-9,TRBJ1-3,-
CASGFSRGGKESMNTEAFF,TGTGCTAGTGGTTTCTCTCGGGGGGGCAAAGAGAGTATGAACACTGAAGCTTTCTTT,-,TRBV12-5,TRBJ1-1,-
CASGSGFGEQYF,TGTGCCAGCGGCTCAGGGTTTGGGGAGCAGTACTTC,-,TRBV6-6,TRBJ2-7,-
CASSSSGTSAYNEQFF,TGTGCCAGCAGTTCCTCCGGGACTAGCGCGTACAATGAGCAGTTCTTC,-,TRBV28,TRBJ2-1,TRBD2
CASSGTGRSQETQYF,TGTGCCAGCTCGGGGACAGGGCGATCCCAAGAGACCCAGTACTTC,once,TRBV18,TRBJ2-5,TRBD1
CASRIGQLNTEAFF,TGTGCCAGCAGGATCGGACAGCTGAACACTGAAGCTTTCTTT,-,TRBV6-1,TRBJ1-1,-
CASSLARGPYEQYF,TGTGCCAGCAGTTTAGCCAGGGGCCCCTACGAGCAGTACTTC,-,TRBV27,TRBJ2-7,-
CASSLVAQMNTEAFF,TGTGCCAGCAGCTTAGTGGCTCAGATGAACACTGAAGCTTTCTTT,-,TRBV7-2,TRBJ1-1,-
CASSVVSGGTDTQYF,TGTGCCAGCAGCGTAGTGAGCGGGGGCACAGATACGCAGTATTTT,-,TRBV9,TRBJ2-3,TRBD2
CASKRGRGYGYTF,TGTGCCAGCAAGAGGGGCAGGGGCTATGGCTACACCTTC,-,TRBV6-6,TRBJ1-2,-